A selection of T cell receptor beta chains follows, all from one sample in a study of early T cells in non-severe SARS-CoV-2 infection. TCRdb passed the 5' RACE reads through MiXCR, listing each CDR3 protein once. Seen here are 39,000 or so distinct CDR3 sequences, approximately 6% observed once, and the top ten hold 4.4%. The sequencing here drew on whole blood, taken at baseline. These receptor sequences come from an adult who was a healthcare worker with PCR-confirmed SARS-CoV-2 infection or an uninfected control (not recorded which). Each CDR3 is given with its conserved first and last residue. The order of the fields is J gene, V gene, D gene, clone size, CDR3 protein, CDR3 DNA. D genes are given only for firm matches. The listing skips clone size in some rows; elsewhere it reads once, few, many or a size class.

TRBJ1-3 TRBV29-1 NA many CSVDLPRQSSGNTIYF TGCAGCGTTGATCTACCACGACAGAGCTCTGGAAACACCATATATTTT
TRBJ2-3 TRBV28 NA NA CASSLRGSTQYF TGTGCCAGCAGTTTGAGGGGATCCACGCAGTATTTT
TRBJ1-5 TRBV12-3/TRBV12-4 NA many CASRFGRLSNQPQHF TGTGCCAGCAGATTTGGACGGCTTAGCAATCAGCCCCAGCATTTT
TRBJ2-7 TRBV12-3/TRBV12-4 NA NA CASGAGYEQYF TGTGCCAGCGGGGCCGGCTACGAGCAGTACTTC
TRBJ1-5 TRBV30 NA many CAWDSGTALMPQHF TGTGCCTGGGACAGCGGGACGGCCCTAATGCCCCAGCATTTT
TRBJ2-3 TRBV6-4 TRBD2 medium-sized CASSGLAGADTQYF TGTGCCAGCAGTGGACTAGCGGGGGCAGATACGCAGTATTTT
TRBJ2-1 TRBV6-6 NA many CASSYSRYNEQFF TGTGCCAGCAGTTACTCGCGATACAATGAGCAGTTCTTC
TRBJ1-5 TRBV4-1 NA many CASSQDTGSRQPQHF TGCGCCAGCAGCCAAGATACGGGGAGCCGGCAGCCCCAGCATTTT
TRBJ2-1 TRBV5-1 TRBD2 few CASCFGTSGSVYNEQFF TGCGCCAGCTGCTTCGGGACTAGCGGGAGCGTCTACAATGAGCAGTTCTTC
TRBJ1-1 TRBV12-3/TRBV12-4 NA many CASSQDRGWNTEAFF TGTGCCAGCAGCCAAGATAGGGGGTGGAACACTGAAGCTTTCTTT
TRBJ1-6 TRBV9 TRBD1 NA CASSRTGGHSPLHF TGTGCCAGCAGCCGGACAGGGGGGCATTCACCCCTCCACTTT
TRBJ2-1 TRBV6-1 TRBD2 many CASSNGLATKSDEQFF TGTGCCAGCAGTAATGGACTAGCCACGAAAAGCGATGAGCAGTTCTTC
TRBJ1-3 TRBV7-9 TRBD1 many CASSLGQGGNTIYF TGTGCCAGCAGCTTAGGACAGGGTGGAAACACCATATATTTT
TRBJ2-5 TRBV4-2 TRBD2 many CASSQEPLSGGETQYF TGTGCCAGCAGCCAGGAGCCACTTAGCGGGGGGGAGACCCAGTACTTC
TRBJ2-3 TRBV11-2 NA few CASSLNTDTQYF TGTGCCAGCAGCTTGAACACAGATACGCAGTATTTT
TRBJ2-7 TRBV7-2 NA many CASSSTGYEQYF TGTGCCAGCAGCTCGACGGGGTACGAGCAGTACTTC
TRBJ1-2 TRBV5-6 NA many CASSPARESYGYTF TGTGCCAGCAGCCCTGCCCGGGAGAGCTATGGCTACACCTTC
TRBJ1-2 TRBV28 NA many CASSFSLDRSLGYGYTF TGTGCCAGCAGTTTTTCTCTCGACAGGTCCCTGGGCTATGGCTACACCTTC
TRBJ1-4 TRBV28 NA NA CASSLTSHEKLFF TGTGCCAGCAGTTTAACTTCCCATGAAAAACTGTTTTTT
TRBJ1-2 TRBV12-3/TRBV12-4 NA many CASSSGRGGRTF TGTGCCAGCAGTTCGGGACGGGGTGGTCGGACCTTC
TRBJ1-2 TRBV7-9 NA many CASSLSGADGYTF TGTGCCAGCAGCTTGAGCGGGGCCGATGGCTACACCTTC
TRBJ2-1 TRBV30 NA few CAWSRDNEQFF TGTGCCTGGAGTCGTGACAATGAGCAGTTCTTC
TRBJ2-7 TRBV5-1 TRBD2 many CASSLVGTRGTYEQYF TGCGCCAGCAGCTTGGTTGGGACTAGAGGAACCTACGAGCAGTACTTC
TRBJ1-1 TRBV12-3/TRBV12-4 NA few CASSFRQRAFF TGTGCCAGCAGTTTCCGACAGAGAGCTTTCTTT
TRBJ2-3 TRBV20-1 TRBD1 many CSARVMGGQGFSSTDTQYF TGCAGTGCTAGAGTAATGGGGGGACAGGGATTCTCTAGCACAGATACGCAGTATTTT
TRBJ2-5 TRBV5-1 TRBD1 few CASSSTGGGETQYF TGCGCCAGCAGCTCGACAGGGGGCGGAGAGACCCAGTACTTC
TRBJ1-1 TRBV4-3 NA many CASKTAAGGRTEAFF TGCGCCAGCAAGACAGCAGCTGGGGGCAGGACTGAAGCTTTCTTT
TRBJ1-2 TRBV27 TRBD1 many CASSGRGGADYGYTF TGTGCCAGCAGCGGAAGAGGGGGCGCCGACTATGGCTACACCTTC
TRBJ2-3 TRBV6-1 TRBD2 NA CASSLLAGAQDTQYF TGTGCCAGCAGTCTACTAGCGGGAGCGCAAGATACGCAGTATTTT
TRBJ1-1 TRBV15 NA medium-sized CATSREPRGQQNTEAFF TGTGCCACCAGCAGAGAGCCCCGGGGTCAGCAGAACACTGAAGCTTTCTTT
TRBJ1-2 TRBV4-2 TRBD1 many CASSQDGQGRINGYTF TGTGCCAGCAGCCAAGACGGACAGGGGAGGATCAATGGCTACACCTTC
TRBJ2-2 TRBV4-1 NA many CASSQDVGGGGELFF TGCGCCAGCAGCCAAGATGTTGGGGGTGGCGGGGAGCTGTTTTTT
TRBJ1-5 TRBV6-6 NA many CASSYSSDQPQHF TGTGCCAGCAGTTACTCGTCCGATCAGCCCCAGCATTTT